This T cell receptor beta chain was recorded in a study of multiple sclerosis patients with progressive multifocal leukoencephalopathy. Study observations and caveats: Preferential TRBV-TRBJ pairings or common gene usage were not detected at PML.

The sample's time point: five to six months of natalizumab therapy. All patients had prior interferon beta, and all PML patients were female. Germline CDR1 is SGHTA and CDR2 is FQGNSA. The V gene lost 8 bases and the J gene lost 4 bases, with 24 bases spanning the gap. There are 16 residues in the CDR3. Points on this clone: Its antigen is undetermined.

Every PCR reaction included synthetic inline CDR3 controls for all V-J pairings. Profiled with immunoSEQ multiplex PCR; TCRdb holds only in-frame clones, not every one. Of some 31,000 clones listed, roughly 89% were seen once; the top ten hold 1.5%. This receptor was identified in a human donor with multiple sclerosis. The chain has TRBV7-2 and TRBJ2-7, with D perhaps TRBD2 (6 bases). The sample here was PBMCs, taken from a patient treated with natalizumab. The CDR3 spells CASSPPGTLWAYEQYF. CDR3 sequence (DNA): TGTGCCAGCTCTCCGCCGGGGACTCTCTGGGCATACGAGCAGTACTTC.